These 12 T cell receptor beta chains share one sample of origin, sequenced in a study of blood T cell repertoires in COVID-19. This table comes from immunoSEQ multiplex PCR, and its TCRdb copy is limited to in-frame clones, with some not included. The data hold over 300,000 clones, with roughly 90% observed a single time. The sequenced material came from peripheral blood. These receptors all come from a man aged 35-49 years with acute or convalescent COVID-19.

The genes are TRBV13 and TRBJ1-3, with TRBD1 matching 8 bases. Germline CDR1 is PRHDT and CDR2 is FYEKMQ (reference sequence). CDR3 length: 14 residues. Germline trimming cut 5 bases from V and 4 bases from J; bases unmatched to any gene: 4. The CDR3 sequence is CASSTGQGGNTIYF. The CDR3 DNA reads as TGTGCCAGCAGCACTGGACAGGGCGGAAACACCATATATTTT.

J is TRBJ1-1 and V is TRBV19, with 10 bases matching TRBD1. CDR1 and CDR2 from the germline V gene are LNHDA and SQIVND (reference sequence). V lost 3 bases, J lost 0 bases, and 19 bases stayed unmatched. This CDR3 contains 21 residues. CDR3 sequence reads: CASSIPHRDRGFQDLNTEAFF. The CDR3 coding sequence is TGTGCCAGTAGTATTCCTCACCGGGACAGGGGCTTCCAGGACTTGAACACTGAAGCTTTCTTT. Filled out from reference TRBV19 and TRBJ1-1, the complete variable domain reads DGGITQSPKYLFRKEGQNVTLSCEQNLNHDAMYWYRQDPGQGLRLIYYSQIVNDFQKGDIAEGYSVSREKKESFPLTVTSAQKNPTAFYLCASSIPHRDRGFQDLNTEAFFGQGTRLTVV.

The chain has TRBV5-1 and TRBJ2-3; TRBD2 matches at 7 bases. V trimming: 4 bases; J trimming: 3 bases; junction bases outside the gene matches: 14. The CDR3 is 17 amino acids. Germline V gives CDR1 SGHRS, CDR2 YFSETQ. DNA for the CDR3: TGCGCCAGCAGCCGGGGGTCGTTCGAAGCGGGGACAGATACGCAGTATTTT. Its protein is CASSRGSFEAGTDTQYF.

The chain couples TRBV30 to TRBJ1-1; D unresolved. CDR1 is GTSNPN, CDR2 SVGIG, per germline (reference sequence). The V and J ends lost 2 bases and 1 base respectively, with 11 bases between them. This CDR3 spans 14 amino acids. The CDR3 bases are TGTGCCTGGAGTCTCGCGGGGTGGAACACTGAAGCTTTCTTT. This translates into CAWSLAGWNTEAFF.

V usage is TRBV15 and J usage is TRBJ2-7, with a possible D match to TRBD2 (7 bases). The CDR3 covers 14 residues. V lost 4 bases and J 3 bases, leaving 13 bases between the germline ends. Germline loops: CDR1 LNHNV, CDR2 YYDKDF (reference sequence). The chain's CDR3 is CATSTQGGSYEQYF. The DNA for the CDR3 is TGTGCCACCAGCACACAGGGAGGGAGCTACGAGCAGTACTTC.

This clone has just one count. V and J are TRBV7-2 and TRBJ2-7; TRBD2 might be the D (6 bases). Trimming took off 8 bases at V and 2 bases at J, with 13 bases between the two ends. The CDR3 has 13 residues. Per germline, CDR1 SGHTA and CDR2 FQGNSA. CDR3 amino acids: CASAPIAAYEQYF. The CDR3 DNA sequence: TGTGCCAGCGCCCCTATAGCGGCCTACGAGCAGTACTTC.

The chain links TRBV30 to TRBJ1-1; tentatively, D is TRBD1 (6 bases). CDR1 is GTSNPN and CDR2 is SVGIG in the germline V gene (reference sequence). Trimming removed 4 bases from V and 5 bases from J, with 14 bases in between. This CDR3 is 13 amino acids long. The CDR3 DNA reads TGTGCCTGGATCCCGGGGGGCTATACTGAAGCTTTCTTT. This translates into CAWIPGGYTEAFF.

The chain links TRBV21-1 to TRBJ1-1; the D call of TRBD1 is as the table states it, not checked on the DNA. TRBV21-1 is described as a pseudogene. The CDR3 sequence is 16 residues long. The CDR3 reads CASSRYTEGARLAAFF. The CDR3 DNA reads as TGTGCCAGCAGCAGATACACGGAGGGGGCGCGGTTAGCAGCTTTCTTT.

V gene TRBV4-3 combines with J gene TRBJ1-5; 9 bases are a match to TRBD1. Looked up from germline, CDR1 is LGHNA and CDR2 is YSLEER. With V trimmed by 2 bases and J by 3 bases, 8 bases remained unmatched. This CDR3 is 17 amino acids long. The CDR3 sequence: CASSQTLGTGNNQPQHF. CDR3 coding DNA: TGCGCCAGCAGCCAAACTCTCGGGACAGGGAACAATCAGCCCCAGCATTTT.

The sample holds one count of this clone. The chain is built from TRBV5-1 and TRBJ1-3; D is unclear. Per the germline V gene, CDR1 is SGHRS and CDR2 is YFSETQ. The CDR3 contains 14 residues. V lost 2 bases, J lost 0 bases, and 6 bases lay in between. Here the CDR3 reads CASSFGPSGNTIYF. The CDR3 DNA follows: TGCGCCAGCAGCTTTGGGCCCTCTGGAAACACCATATATTTT. Drawing the rest from reference TRBV5-1 and TRBJ1-3, the complete variable domain is KAGVTQTPRYLIKTRGQQVTLSCSPISGHRSVSWYQQTPGQGLQFLFEYFSETQRNKGNFPGRFSGRQFSNSRSEMNVSTLELGDSALYLCASSFGPSGNTIYFGEGSWLTVV.

J is TRBJ2-1 and V is TRBV14; possible D gene TRBD2, 6 bases. The V gene's germline CDR1 is SGHDN and CDR2 FVKESK. The CDR3 has 13 amino acids. The V gene lost 1 base and the J gene lost 12 bases, with 13 bases spanning the gap. The CDR3, as DNA: TGTGCCAGCAGCCAAGTGCCCCAGGGAGGGCAGTTCTTC. This gives the protein CASSQVPQGGQFF.

The CDR3 DNA reads as TGTGCCAGTTCGACGGGTACGCAAAGCTCCTACGAGCAGTACTTC. Protein: CASSTGTQSSYEQYF. This chain joins TRBV19 and TRBJ2-7; D gene unclear. CDR3 size: 15 residues. Germline V gives CDR1 LNHDA, CDR2 SQIVND (reference sequence). Between the trimmed V and J ends, which lost 8 bases and 0 bases, there was a span of 17 bases.